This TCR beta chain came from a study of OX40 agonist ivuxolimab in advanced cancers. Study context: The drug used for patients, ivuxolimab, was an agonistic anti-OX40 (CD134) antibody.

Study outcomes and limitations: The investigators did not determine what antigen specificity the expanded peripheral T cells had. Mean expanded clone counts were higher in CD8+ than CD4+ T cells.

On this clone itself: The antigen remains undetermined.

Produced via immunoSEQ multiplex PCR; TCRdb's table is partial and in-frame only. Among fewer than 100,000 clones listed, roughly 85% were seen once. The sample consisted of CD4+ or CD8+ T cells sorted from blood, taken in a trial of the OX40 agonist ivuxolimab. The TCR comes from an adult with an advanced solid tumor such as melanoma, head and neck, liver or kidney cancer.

As DNA, the CDR3 is TGTGCCAGCAGTGATCCCCAGGGCCCCTTCTCTGGGGCCAACGTCCTGACTTTC. This translates into CASSDPQGPFSGANVLTF. The genes are TRBV2 and TRBJ2-6, with a possible D match to TRBD1 (5 bases). Germline CDR1 SNHLY, CDR2 FYNNEI. Trimming took off 3 bases at V and 0 bases at J, with 15 bases between the two ends. This CDR3 comprises 18 residues.